The 12 T cell receptor beta chains given below trace back to one sample, sequenced in a study of regulatory T cells in long-lasting Graves disease. Time point in this sample: newly diagnosed GD, antithyroid drugs for less than 3 months. After RNA was extracted from PBMCs, the TCR library was made from it. According to the study, TCR beta libraries were built with iRepertoire HTBI primers and CDR3-region Arm-PCR. Using its own MiXCR run on the multiplex PCR reads, TCRdb lists one record per CDR3 protein. The repertoire holds 360,000 or so distinct CDR3 sequences, with roughly 17% as singletons. The same data also contributed to another study, on T cells in Graves' hyperthyroidism and ophthalmopathy.

The specimen was peripheral blood mononuclear cells (PBMCs), collected at new diagnosis, from a patient treated with antithyroid drugs. The receptors here all came from a woman aged 18-29 years with Graves disease.

The sample holds many counts of this clonotype. CDR3 in DNA: TGTGCCAGCAGCCCCCTCGGGACAGGGCCCTACGAGCAGTACTTC. It specifies CASSPLGTGPYEQYF. V usage is TRBV7-9 and J usage is TRBJ2-7; TRBD1 matches 9 bases. V lost 5 bases, J lost 2 bases, and 7 bases stayed unmatched. Looked up from germline, CDR1 is SEHNR and CDR2 is FQNEAQ (reference sequence). The CDR3 is 15 residues long.

The rearrangement uses TRBV11-3 and TRBJ2-2; D is uncertain. V was shortened by 5 bases and J by 0 bases, with 10 bases between the two germline ends. Germline V gives CDR1 SGHNT, CDR2 YENEEA. This CDR3 is built from 15 residues. CDR3 in DNA: TGTGCCAGCAGCCGACGACGCTCGAACACCGGGGAGCTGTTTTTT. Its translation is CASSRRRSNTGELFF.

This clonotype was observed many times. The chain recombines TRBV7-3 with TRBJ2-5, with a possible D match to TRBD2 (5 bases). Deletions cut 3 bases from V and 3 bases from J, with 8 bases between. This CDR3 is 13 amino acids long. Germline lookup yields CDR1 SGHTA and CDR2 FQGTGA. CDR3 coding DNA: TGTGCCAGCAGCTTTTCGCGGGAAGAGACCCAGTACTTC. Its translation is CASSFSREETQYF. Together with reference TRBV7-3 and TRBJ2-5, the CDR3 gives the full variable domain: GAGVSQTPSNKVTEKGKYVELRCDPISGHTALYWYRQSLGQGPEFLIYFQGTGAADDSGLPNDRFFAVRPEGSVSTLKIQRTERGDSAVYLCASSFSREETQYFGPGTRLLVL.

V and J are TRBV7-9 and TRBJ2-2; the D is unclear. Trimming shortened V by 1 base and J by 6 bases, and 6 bases separated the two germline ends. Germline values: CDR1 SEHNR, CDR2 FQNEAQ (reference sequence). This CDR3 comprises 13 residues. CDR3 region: CASSLEWSGELFF. DNA of the CDR3: TGTGCCAGCAGCTTAGAGTGGTCCGGGGAGCTGTTTTTT.

This chain uses TRBV28 with TRBJ1-3, with D maybe TRBD1 (5 bases). Germline assignment: CDR1 MDHEN and CDR2 SYDVKM. Trimming cost V 2 bases and J 3 bases, with 8 bases left between them. This CDR3 is 14 amino acids long. The CDR3 spells CASSLPGLGNTIYF. For the CDR3, the DNA is TGTGCCAGCAGTTTACCAGGGCTTGGAAACACCATATATTTT. The complete variable domain, with remaining parts taken from reference TRBV28 and TRBJ1-3, reads DVKVTQSSRYLVKRTGEKVFLECVQDMDHENMFWYRQDPGLGLRLIYFSYDVKMKEKGDIPEGYSVSREKKERFSLILESASTNQTSMYLCASSLPGLGNTIYFGEGSWLTVV.

This clonotype was seen many times. The chain is built from TRBV2 and TRBJ2-7; D remains unclear. CDR1 is SNHLY and CDR2 is FYNNEI in the germline V gene. The CDR3 has 12 residues. Trimming removed 4 bases from V and 8 bases from J, with 12 bases in between. The CDR3 here is CASSVILGQQYF. CDR3 nucleotides: TGTGCCAGCAGTGTAATCCTCGGGCAGCAGTACTTC.

This clonotype was seen more than once but under ten times. The chain uses TRBV6-1 and TRBJ2-2, with 11 bases matching TRBD2. The CDR3 contains 14 residues. The germline V gene encodes CDR1 MNHNS and CDR2 SASEGT. Unmatched junction bases numbered 6, after V lost 11 bases and J lost 4 bases. In DNA, the CDR3 is TGTGCCTACCGACTAGCGGGGATCACCGGGGAGCTGTTTTTT. Its protein product is CAYRLAGITGELFF.

To note about this clonotype: A clone one base away is much larger, so this may be a read error. This is likely a read error, given that the CDR3 carries no conserved phenylalanine or tryptophan at its end. The V gene is TRBV12-3 or TRBV12-4, the J gene TRBJ1-1; 8 bases map to TRBD1. With 1 base clipped from V and 4 bases from J, the junction kept 8 bases outside the gene matches. This CDR3 is 16 amino acids long. The CDR3 DNA sequence: TGTGCCAGCAGTTTAGGGACAGGGCCAGGGGGCACTGAAGCTTTCCTT. Encoded protein: CASSLGTGPGGTEAFL.

This clonotype was seen ten or more times. V usage is TRBV5-1 and J usage is TRBJ2-3; D uncertain. This CDR3 contains 14 residues. Germline V lookup: CDR1 SGHRS, CDR2 YFSETQ. Trimming shortened V by 7 bases and J by 5 bases, and 17 bases separated the two germline ends. The CDR3 nucleotides are TGCGCCAGCGCCGGGTCCACAGCCATAGATACGCAGTATTTT. Translation gives CASAGSTAIDTQYF.

There are many counts of this clonotype. V usage is TRBV11-2 and J usage is TRBJ1-3; no clear D. The germline V and J ends were trimmed by 4 bases and 0 bases, with 7 bases remaining between them. This CDR3 has 14 amino acids. Germline V gene lookup returns CDR1 SGHAT and CDR2 FQNNGV. In DNA, the CDR3 is TGTGCCAGCAGCTCGGTTCTCTCTGGAAACACCATATATTTT. This gives the protein CASSSVLSGNTIYF.

This clonotype has at least ten counts. The genes are TRBV20-1 and TRBJ2-5; tentative D call: TRBD2 (6 bases). V dropped 6 bases and J dropped 4 bases, with 15 bases sitting between them. From germline, CDR1 is DFQATT and CDR2 SNEGSKA (reference sequence). There are 13 residues in the CDR3. The CDR3: CSAKIPGVETQYF. In DNA, the CDR3 is TGCAGTGCCAAAATTCCGGGGGTAGAGACCCAGTACTTC.

This clonotype was detected many times. This chain connects TRBV3-1 to TRBJ1-5; TRBD1 agrees at 8 bases. From germline, CDR1 is LGHDT and CDR2 YNNKEL (reference sequence). Trimming took 3 bases from V and 2 from J; bases not matched to a gene: 15. The CDR3 runs 19 residues. The CDR3 DNA reads TGTGCCAGCAGCCATCCCACAGGGGGTCGGCTTCGGCGCAATCAGCCCCAGCATTTT. As protein: CASSHPTGGRLRRNQPQHF.